This TCR beta chain was sequenced during a study of identical twins. General study findings and limits: Part of the zero-insertion signal could reflect confounding by invariant MAIT and iNKT cells. There was more out-of-frame TCR alpha sharing in monozygotic twins than models estimated. Some out-of-frame alpha sequences were shared by twins, and these showed excess low generation probability.

V was pared by 7 bases and J by 7 bases, with 11 bases between. Germline values: CDR1 LGHNT, CDR2 FRNRAP. CDR3 size: 11 residues. This clonotype has more than one count but fewer than ten. Its antigen remains unknown. Template switching added a universal primer binding site, and final cDNA carried unique molecular identifiers. TCRdb used MiXCR to reprocess the 5' RACE reads, holding one entry per CDR3 protein. The sample consists of around 220,000 distinct CDR3 sequences, 11% to 15% of them appearing once. The receptor's source is a woman aged 18-30 years in good health. This sequence joins TRBV12-5 and TRBJ2-7; D ambiguous. The sequencing sample was made of memory (CD45RO+) T cells sorted from blood. This CDR3 reads CASVLDGEQYF. CDR3 DNA sequence: TGTGCTAGTGTCCTCGACGGGGAGCAGTACTTC. The full variable domain, completed using reference TRBV12-5 and TRBJ2-7, is DARVTQTPRHKVTEMGQEVTMRCQPILGHNTVFWYRQTMMQGLELLAYFRNRAPLDDSGMPKDRFSAEMPDATLATLKIQPSEPRDSAVYFCASVLDGEQYFGPGTRLTVT.